Following are 21 T cell receptor beta chains from one sample sequenced in a study of blood T cells in healthy people across ages. Combining a sample-barcoded 5' primer with a J-beta primer mix, a second PCR ran for about 7 to 12 cycles. Each CDR3 protein gets one entry after TCRdb re-called the 5' RACE reads with MiXCR. Seen here are approximately 1.5 million distinct CDR3 sequences, roughly 43% observed once, and the top ten hold less than 5%. Sequencing was done on a sample of blood. The receptor source for this set is a woman under 30 in good health.

This chain uses TRBV2 with TRBJ1-1; D perhaps matches TRBD1 (6 bases). The V end lost 7 bases, the J end lost 3 bases, and 12 bases lay between the germline ends. Germline-derived CDR1 and CDR2 are SNHLY and FYNNEI. The CDR3 has 13 residues. CDR3 protein: CASKGGRDTEAFF. In DNA form, the CDR3 reads TGTGCCAGCAAGGGGGGGCGGGACACTGAAGCTTTCTTT.

This clonotype appeared a few times. One end of the junction varies from germline; a read error may be responsible. The V call is TRBV4-3, the J call TRBJ2-5, with 10 positions matching TRBD2. The V gene's germline CDR1 is LGHNA and CDR2 YSLEER. The CDR3 is 17 residues long. For the CDR3, the DNA is TGCGCCAGCAGCCAAGAACTAGCGGGGCTGTACCAAGAGACCAAGTACTTC. It translates to CASSQELAGLYQETKYF.

This clonotype was detected a few times. This chain connects TRBV27 to TRBJ1-5; D not certain. The germline CDR1 and CDR2 sequences are MNHEY and SMNVEV (reference sequence). This CDR3 has 16 residues. V was clipped by 5 bases and J by 1 base, with 15 bases between them. Here the CDR3 DNA reads TGTGCCAGCAGTCCGCTTTTAAGCCTAAGCAATCAGCCCCAGCATTTT. Its translation: CASSPLLSLSNQPQHF.

The chain uses TRBV6-2 or TRBV6-3 and TRBJ2-7; D gene unclear. The CDR3 has 12 amino acids. CDR1 and CDR2 from the germline V gene are MNHEY and SVGEGT. V lost 5 bases to trimming and J lost 3 bases, with 8 bases between them. In DNA form, the CDR3 reads TGTGCCAGCAGTCTTCACAGCTACGAGCAGTACTTC. Translating gives CASSLHSYEQYF.

In its sample, this clonotype was seen many times. The chain has TRBV4-3 and TRBJ2-1, with D unresolved. This CDR3 contains 15 residues. Trimming took 1 base from V and 2 from J, leaving 9 bases between them. CDR1 and CDR2 from the germline V gene are LGHNA and YSLEER. The CDR3 sequence is CASSQGRNPYNEQFF. CDR3 in DNA: TGCGCCAGCAGCCAAGGACGGAACCCCTACAATGAGCAGTTCTTC.

The chain uses TRBV27 and TRBJ2-1; D is perhaps TRBD2 (5 bases). CDR3 length: 14 amino acids. Germline CDR1 reads MNHEY; CDR2 reads SMNVEV (reference sequence). Trimming took 2 bases from V and 6 from J, leaving 11 bases between them. In nucleotides, the CDR3 is TGTGCCAGCAGTTTAGGACTGGAGGTCAATGAGCAGTTCTTC. Its protein is CASSLGLEVNEQFF.

This clonotype was counted between two and nine times. The V gene is TRBV20-1, the J gene TRBJ2-7; 7 bases are shared with TRBD1. V dropped 3 bases and J dropped 2; count of bases not matched to a gene: 13. Germline loops: CDR1 DFQATT, CDR2 SNEGSKA (reference sequence). This CDR3 spans 16 amino acids. CDR3 in DNA: TGCAGTGCTAGCGGAGCTGCGAGACAGGGAACCTACGAGCAGTACTTC. Translated, it gives CSASGAARQGTYEQYF.

In its sample, this clonotype was seen many times. V and J are TRBV10-3 and TRBJ2-4; D is unresolved. The CDR3 totals 12 residues. V lost 2 bases and J lost 8, with 7 bases in between. Germline V CDR1 and CDR2: ENHRY, SYGVKD. The CDR3 DNA sequence: TGTGCCATCAGTGAGGGGGATGACATTCAGTACTTC. Its translation is CAISEGDDIQYF.

The genes are TRBV6-6 and TRBJ1-1; D is undetermined. V gave up 2 bases and J gave up 4 bases, with 8 bases separating them. The germline V gene encodes CDR1 MNHNY and CDR2 SVGAGI (reference sequence). There are 13 residues in the CDR3. CDR3 amino acids: CASSYEESTEAFF. CDR3 DNA sequence: TGTGCCAGCAGTTACGAGGAGTCCACTGAAGCTTTCTTT.

The rearrangement uses TRBV11-1 and TRBJ1-6, with a tentative D call TRBD1 (5 bases). The germline V and J ends were trimmed by 0 bases and 18 bases, with 15 bases remaining between them. Germline V gene sequence: CDR1 SGHAT, CDR2 FQDESV (reference sequence). This CDR3 spans 13 amino acids. The CDR3 DNA follows: TGTGCCAGCAGCTTAGCTTCCCGGGACCACCCCCACTTT. This encodes CASSLASRDHPHF.

The chain recombines TRBV29-1 with TRBJ1-1; D ambiguous. The CDR3 contains 13 residues. The V gene's germline CDR1 is SQVTM and CDR2 ANQGSEA. Trimming stripped 4 bases from V and 0 bases from J, with 9 bases between. In nucleotides, the CDR3 is TGCAGCGTTGGCAGGCCTTTGAACACTGAAGCTTTCTTT. Translated, it gives CSVGRPLNTEAFF.

This clonotype appeared a few times. The chain carries TRBV7-9 and TRBJ1-4; 7 nucleotides match TRBD1. There are 17 residues in the CDR3. Unmatched junction bases numbered 16, after V lost 4 bases and J lost 8 bases. The germline V gene has CDR1 SEHNR and CDR2 FQNEAQ (reference sequence). The CDR3 nucleotides are TGTGCCAGCAGCTCCGACAGGGATCTCGCCGAAAGGGAAAAACTGTTTTTT. Amino acid sequence: CASSSDRDLAEREKLFF.

There are a few counts of this clonotype. This chain uses TRBV10-3 with TRBJ1-4; perhaps TRBD1 as D (5 bases). Germline-derived CDR1 and CDR2 are ENHRY and SYGVKD. Trimming removed 6 bases from V and 7 bases from J, with 15 bases in between. The length of the CDR3 is 14 residues. The DNA for the CDR3 is TGTGCCATCAGACGGGACCTCACCGCTGAAAAACTGTTTTTT. This sequence encodes CAIRRDLTAEKLFF.

This clonotype was seen a few times. This chain uses TRBV12-3 or TRBV12-4 with TRBJ2-1; weak D call: TRBD1 (5 bases). The V end was cut by 5 bases, the J end by 0 bases, with 14 bases between. The CDR3 covers 16 residues. CDR3 bases: TGTGCCAGCAGTGCATTGGGGCAGAGCTCCTACAATGAGCAGTTCTTC. It is translated as CASSALGQSSYNEQFF.

The chain joins TRBV20-1 to TRBJ2-5; tentatively, D is TRBD1 (7 bases). The CDR3 loop spans 15 amino acids. Trimming took 0 bases from V and 11 from J, leaving 22 bases between them. CDR1 is DFQATT and CDR2 is SNEGSKA in the germline V gene (reference sequence). The CDR3: CSARDPLGGTDEQYF. The CDR3 bases are TGCAGTGCTAGAGACCCTTTAGGCGGGACAGATGAGCAGTACTTC.

The chain combines TRBV6-8 with TRBJ2-4; D is undetermined. The germline gives CDR1 MNHGY, CDR2 SAAAGT. Trimming pared 0 bases from V and 10 bases from J, leaving 7 bases between. The CDR3 sequence is 12 residues long. The CDR3 here is CASSYSMFIQYF. DNA for the CDR3: TGTGCCAGCAGTTACTCGATGTTTATTCAGTACTTC.

The chain carries TRBV27 and TRBJ2-1, with 9 positions matching TRBD2. The J call may not be correct, given that the DNA end is closer to TRBJ2-7. The germline gives CDR1 MNHEY, CDR2 SMNVEV (reference sequence). The CDR3 is 17 amino acids. The CDR3 DNA reads as TGTGCCAGCAGTTCCACCACCGGGACTAGCCCGCACAATGAGCAGTACTTC. Translated, it gives CASSSTTGTSPHNEQYF.

This chain links TRBV21-1 with TRBJ2-7; the table assigns TRBD2, which was not confirmed against the DNA. TRBV21-1 is a pseudogene locus. The CDR3 runs to 18 residues. CDR3 sequence: CASSEVPSRGADSYEQYF. The CDR3 nucleotides are TGTGCCAGCAGCGAAGTCCCCTCACGCGGGGCCGATTCCTACGAGCAGTACTTC.

The chain links TRBV12-3 or TRBV12-4 to TRBJ2-4, with 7 bases matching TRBD2. The CDR3 is made up of 14 amino acids. The trim removed 7 bases at V and 13 bases at J, leaving 16 bases unmatched. The CDR3 DNA reads TGTGCCAGCAAACCGACGGGGGGTAGGGTAGAGCAGTACTTC. Protein sequence: CASKPTGGRVEQYF.

In this sample, this clonotype turned up a few times. J is TRBJ2-7 and V is TRBV3-1, with D tentatively TRBD2 (5 bases). CDR3 length: 15 residues. V was pared by 0 bases and J by 3 bases, with 12 bases between. CDR1 LGHDT and CDR2 YNNKEL come from the germline V gene (reference sequence). The DNA for the CDR3 is TGTGCCAGCAGCCAAGATGAGGGCACTCTCTACGAGCAGTACTTC. Encoded protein: CASSQDEGTLYEQYF.

This clonotype was counted between two and nine times. The chain has TRBV7-2 and TRBJ2-1; a possible D gene is TRBD2 (5 bases). Between the trimmed V and J ends, which lost 7 bases and 0 bases, there was a span of 16 bases. Germline-derived CDR1 and CDR2 are SGHTA and FQGNSA. This CDR3 is built from 16 residues. Here the CDR3 DNA reads TGTGCCAGCAACCCACGGAGGTCCAGCTCCTACAATGAGCAGTTCTTC. Amino acids: CASNPRRSSSYNEQFF.